This T cell receptor beta chain was observed in a study of OX40 agonist ivuxolimab in advanced cancers. Study-wide background: While on treatment, patients had intravenous ivuxolimab at 0.01 to 10 mg/kg every 2 weeks.

Looked up from germline, CDR1 is LNHDA and CDR2 is SQIVND (reference sequence). CDR3 size: 13 residues. Trimming cost V 5 bases and J 0 bases, with 8 bases left between them. Findings and caveats of the study: A proportion of nonresponders additionally exhibited low normalized T-cell clonal expansion. On average, CD8+ T cells had more expanded clones than CD4+. By week 6 at 0.1 to 3.0 mg/kg, blood CD4+ and CD8+ T cells had expanded clonally.

To note about this clone: Its antigen is still unknown.

The data were produced by immunoSEQ multiplex PCR, yet TCRdb's version contains in-frame clones alone and is incomplete. This sample has 30,000 to 40,000 clones, with 60% to 85% found just once. The gene calls are TRBV19 and TRBJ2-7; no clear D. This receptor was identified in an adult with an advanced solid tumor such as melanoma, head and neck, liver or kidney cancer. The sample consisted of CD4+ or CD8+ T cells sorted from blood, taken in a trial of the OX40 agonist ivuxolimab. The CDR3 is CASSVGVSYEQYF. Written as DNA, the CDR3 is TGTGCCAGTAGTGTTGGGGTCTCCTACGAGCAGTACTTC.